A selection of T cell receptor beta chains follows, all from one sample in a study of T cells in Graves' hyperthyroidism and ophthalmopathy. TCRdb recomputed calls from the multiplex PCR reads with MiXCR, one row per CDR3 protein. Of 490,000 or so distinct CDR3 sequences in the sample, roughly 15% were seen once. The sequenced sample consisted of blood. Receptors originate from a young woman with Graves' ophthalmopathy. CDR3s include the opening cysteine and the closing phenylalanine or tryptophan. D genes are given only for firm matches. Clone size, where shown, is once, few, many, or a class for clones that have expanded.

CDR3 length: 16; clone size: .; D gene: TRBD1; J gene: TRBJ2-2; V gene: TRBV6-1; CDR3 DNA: TGTGCCAGCATCAACAGGGGTAGCGTTTCCACCGGGGAGCTGTTTTTT; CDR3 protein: CASINRGSVSTGELFF
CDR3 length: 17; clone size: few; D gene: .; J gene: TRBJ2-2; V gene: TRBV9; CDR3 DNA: TGTGCCAGCAGCGTAGTGGGTAGCGGCTCGAACACCGGGGAGCTGTTTTTT; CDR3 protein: CASSVVGSGSNTGELFF
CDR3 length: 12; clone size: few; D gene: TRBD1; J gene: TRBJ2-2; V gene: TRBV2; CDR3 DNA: TGTGCCAGCGGACAGGGAGTCGGGGAGCTGTTTTTT; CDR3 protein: CASGQGVGELFF
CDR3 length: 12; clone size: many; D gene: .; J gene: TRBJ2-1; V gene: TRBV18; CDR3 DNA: TGTGCCAGCTCACCCTCCCGGGCCGAGCAGTTCTTC; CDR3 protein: CASSPSRAEQFF
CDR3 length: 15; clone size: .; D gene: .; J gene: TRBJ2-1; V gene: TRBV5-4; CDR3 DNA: TGTGCCAGCAGCGGTGACAGCCTCTCGGACAATGAGCAGTTCTTC; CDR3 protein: CASSGDSLSDNEQFF
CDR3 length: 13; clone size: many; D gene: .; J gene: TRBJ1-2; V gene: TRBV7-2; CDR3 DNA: TGTGCCAGCAGCTCCCGGGGGTGGGATGGCTACACCTTC; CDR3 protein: CASSSRGWDGYTF
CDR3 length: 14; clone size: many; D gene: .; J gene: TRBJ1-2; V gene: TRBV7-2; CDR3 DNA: TGTGCCAGCGGTTATTGGACAGAGTCCTATGGCTACACCTTC; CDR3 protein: CASGYWTESYGYTF
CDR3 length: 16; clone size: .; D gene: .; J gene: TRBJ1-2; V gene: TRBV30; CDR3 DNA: TGTGCCTGGAGTGTTTGGTCAGGGAGATTGTCTTATGGCTACACCTTC; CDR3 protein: CAWSVWSGRLSYGYTF
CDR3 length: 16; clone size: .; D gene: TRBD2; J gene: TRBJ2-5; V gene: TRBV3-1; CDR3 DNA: TGTGCCAGCAGCCACCAACGCCAGCGGGGCCCCGGGGCCCAGTACTTC; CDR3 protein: CASSHQRQRGPGAQYF
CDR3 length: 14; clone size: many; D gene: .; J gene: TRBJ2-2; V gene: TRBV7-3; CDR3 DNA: TGTGCCAGCAGCTTAAATGGGGATGCCGGGGAGCTGTTTTTT; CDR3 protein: CASSLNGDAGELFF
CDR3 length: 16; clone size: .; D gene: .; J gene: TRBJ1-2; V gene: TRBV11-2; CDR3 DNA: TGTGCCAGCAGCCTACCGTTTCGGCGGGTCGGCGACGGCTACACCTTC; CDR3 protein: CASSLPFRRVGDGYTF
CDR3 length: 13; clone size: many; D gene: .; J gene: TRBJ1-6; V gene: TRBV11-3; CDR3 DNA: TGTGCCAGCAGTCCTGGCTCCAATTCACCCCTCCACTTT; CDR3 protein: CASSPGSNSPLHF
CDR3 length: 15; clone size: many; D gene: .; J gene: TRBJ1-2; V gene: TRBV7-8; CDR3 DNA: TGTGCCAGCAGCTTGTCCGGGGGGGGGCCGTATGGCTACACCTTC; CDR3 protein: CASSLSGGGPYGYTF
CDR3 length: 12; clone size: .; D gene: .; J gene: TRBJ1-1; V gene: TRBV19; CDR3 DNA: TGTGCCAGTAAATGGGGGGACACTGAAGCTTTCTTT; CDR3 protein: CASKWGDTEAFF
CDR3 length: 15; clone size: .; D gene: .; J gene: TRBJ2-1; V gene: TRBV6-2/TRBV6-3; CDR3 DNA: TGTGCCAGCAGTTATCGAGTCGATCGAGTATATGAGCAGTTCTTC; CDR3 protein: CASSYRVDRVYEQFF
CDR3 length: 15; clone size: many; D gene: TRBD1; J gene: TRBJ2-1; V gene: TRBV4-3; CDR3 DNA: TGCGCCAGCAGCCAAGCGGTGACAGGGTACAATGAGCAGTTCTTC; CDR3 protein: CASSQAVTGYNEQFF
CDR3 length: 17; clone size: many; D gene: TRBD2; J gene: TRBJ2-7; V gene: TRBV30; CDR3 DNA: TGTGCCTGGAAACGGACTAGCGGGAGGTTAGGAAAGGTGGAGCAGTACTTC; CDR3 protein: CAWKRTSGRLGKVEQYF
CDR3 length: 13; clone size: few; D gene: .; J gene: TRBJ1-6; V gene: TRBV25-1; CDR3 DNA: TGTGCCAGCAAAGAGGGGCTAGGTTCACCCCTCCACTTT; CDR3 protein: CASKEGLGSPLHF
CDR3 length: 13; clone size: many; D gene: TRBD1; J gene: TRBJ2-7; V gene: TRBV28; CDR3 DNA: TGTGCCACCCACCCGGGACAGGGTTCCGAGCAGTACTTC; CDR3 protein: CATHPGQGSEQYF
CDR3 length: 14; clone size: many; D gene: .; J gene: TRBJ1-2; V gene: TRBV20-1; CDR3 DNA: TGCAGTGCTAGAGAAGACAGGCCCGGCAGTGGCTACACCTTC; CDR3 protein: CSAREDRPGSGYTF
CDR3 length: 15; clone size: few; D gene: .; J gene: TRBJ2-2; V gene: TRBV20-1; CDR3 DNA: TGCAGTGCTAGAGATAAATTATTGGGGACCGGGGAGCTGTTTTTT; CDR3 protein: CSARDKLLGTGELFF
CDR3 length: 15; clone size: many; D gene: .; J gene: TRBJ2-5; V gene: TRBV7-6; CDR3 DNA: TGTGCCAGCAGCTCCCGCGGCACCTACCAAGAGACCCAGTACTTC; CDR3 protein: CASSSRGTYQETQYF